The 4 T cell receptor beta chains below all came from one sample that was sequenced in a study of blood T cells in healthy people across ages. Then a second PCR, running roughly 7 to 11 cycles, was carried out with a sample-barcoded 5' primer and a J-beta primer mix. One entry per CDR3 protein results from TCRdb running MiXCR on the 5' RACE reads. The sample includes 750,000 to 850,000 distinct CDR3 sequences, approximately 25% of them seen just once. Separately, the same data were catalogued under a study of T cells of mothers and their children.

Sequenced material: blood. The receptors derive from a boy between 10 and 17 years old in good health.

The table lists this clonotype with a few counts. V gene TRBV11-1 combines with J gene TRBJ2-5; D unclear. TRBJ2-7 explains the end of the DNA better; the J call may be wrong. This CDR3 comprises 14 residues. Per germline, CDR1 SGHAT and CDR2 FQDESV (reference sequence). CDR3 in amino acids: CASSSRQDSYEQYF. The CDR3 bases are TGTGCCAGCAGCTCCCGGCAGGACTCCTACGAGCAGTACTTC.

The chain carries TRBV20-1 and TRBJ1-5; D gene unclear. There are 14 residues in the CDR3. Germline values: CDR1 DFQATT, CDR2 SNEGSKA (reference sequence). V was clipped by 1 base and J by 4 bases, with 11 bases between them. The CDR3 DNA follows: TGCAGTGCTAGAGGTTACAGATCGAATCAGCCCCAGCATTTT. This gives the protein CSARGYRSNQPQHF.

The V gene is TRBV28, the J gene TRBJ1-1; D is ambiguous. The germline CDR1 and CDR2 sequences are MDHEN and SYDVKM. V lost 10 bases to trimming and J lost 0 bases, with 24 bases between them. This CDR3 comprises 17 residues. The CDR3 bases are TGTGCCACCAAAGGAGGCAGGATCACAGTCATGAACACTGAAGCTTTCTTT. Translating gives CATKGGRITVMNTEAFF.

The rearrangement links TRBV28 to TRBJ1-3; 8 nucleotides agree with TRBD1. V dropped 7 bases and J dropped 0; count of bases not matched to a gene: 11. Germline CDR1 reads MDHEN; CDR2 reads SYDVKM. This CDR3 region has 17 residues. The CDR3 bases are TGTGCCAGCAAGCCGGGACAGGTGGATTCCTCTGGAAACACCATATATTTT. The encoded protein is CASKPGQVDSSGNTIYF. Based on the CDR3 plus reference TRBV28 and TRBJ1-3, the full variable domain is DVKVTQSSRYLVKRTGEKVFLECVQDMDHENMFWYRQDPGLGLRLIYFSYDVKMKEKGDIPEGYSVSREKKERFSLILESASTNQTSMYLCASKPGQVDSSGNTIYFGEGSWLTVV.